The table lists the clone carrying this T cell receptor (beta chain) with a few counts. This CDR3 is built from 14 residues. With V trimmed by 2 bases and J by 3 bases, 4 bases remained unmatched. The germline gives CDR1 SNHLY, CDR2 FYNNEI. The data were obtained in a study of blood T cell repertoires in COVID-19. Study as a whole: Both acute and convalescent COVID-19 samples were obtained from the United States, Italy and Spain. T cells, B-cell-depleted T cells, or PBMCs supplied cDNA or gDNA.

Clinical histories supplied by participants themselves formed the basis of cohort assignment. The authors' processing: Counts of nucleated cells, estimated from reference gene primer amplification, were obtained. Libraries were prepared by immunoSEQ multiplex PCR; TCRdb keeps only in-frame clonotypes and omits some of them. D and trimming come from the DNA, and the V and J calls and clone size come from that table. The sample holds under 200,000 clones; roughly 80% are singletons and the top ten take 4% to 6.5%. This sequence was found in a woman aged 60-75 years with acute COVID-19. V usage is TRBV2 and J usage is TRBJ2-7, with TRBD1 matching 7 bases. The sample comprised PBMCs or T cells enriched from blood (not recorded which). CDR3 in DNA: TGTGCCAGCAGTGAACCGGGACAGCGCTACGAGCAGTACTTC. Protein: CASSEPGQRYEQYF.